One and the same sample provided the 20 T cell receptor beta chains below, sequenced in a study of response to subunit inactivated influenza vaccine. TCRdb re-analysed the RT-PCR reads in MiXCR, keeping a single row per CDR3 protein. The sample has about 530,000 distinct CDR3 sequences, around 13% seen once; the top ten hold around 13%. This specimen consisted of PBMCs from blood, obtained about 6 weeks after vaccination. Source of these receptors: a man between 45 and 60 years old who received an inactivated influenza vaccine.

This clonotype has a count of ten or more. The chain's CDR3 is CASSLGDEDTQYF. The CDR3 bases are TGTGCCAGCAGTTTGGGGGATGAAGATACGCAGTATTTT. The rearrangement uses TRBV6-5 and TRBJ2-3; D tentatively reads TRBD1 or TRBD2 (5 bases each). Germline V gene sequence: CDR1 MNHEY, CDR2 SVGAGI. V was shortened by 4 bases and J by 5 bases, with 10 bases between the two germline ends. The CDR3 is 13 amino acids.

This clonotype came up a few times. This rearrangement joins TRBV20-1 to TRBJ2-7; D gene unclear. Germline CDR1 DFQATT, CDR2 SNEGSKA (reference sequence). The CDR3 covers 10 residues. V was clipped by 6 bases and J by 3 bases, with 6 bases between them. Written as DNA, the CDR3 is TGCAGTGCGTCTCTCTACGAGCAGTACTTC. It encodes CSASLYEQYF.

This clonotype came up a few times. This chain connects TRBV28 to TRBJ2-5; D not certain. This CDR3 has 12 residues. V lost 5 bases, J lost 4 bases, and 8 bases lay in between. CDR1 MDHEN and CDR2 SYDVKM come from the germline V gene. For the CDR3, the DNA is TGTGCCAGCAGTCGTCTCTCAGAGACCCAGTACTTC. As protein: CASSRLSETQYF. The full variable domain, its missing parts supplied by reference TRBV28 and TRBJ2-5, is DVKVTQSSRYLVKRTGEKVFLECVQDMDHENMFWYRQDPGLGLRLIYFSYDVKMKEKGDIPEGYSVSREKKERFSLILESASTNQTSMYLCASSRLSETQYFGPGTRLLVL.

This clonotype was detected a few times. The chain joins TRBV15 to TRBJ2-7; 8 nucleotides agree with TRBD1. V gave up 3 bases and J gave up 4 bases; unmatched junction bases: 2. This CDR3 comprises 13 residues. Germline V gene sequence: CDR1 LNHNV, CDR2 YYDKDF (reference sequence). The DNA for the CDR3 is TGTGCCACCAGCAGCAACAGGGGGTACGAGCAGTACTTC. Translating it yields CATSSNRGYEQYF.

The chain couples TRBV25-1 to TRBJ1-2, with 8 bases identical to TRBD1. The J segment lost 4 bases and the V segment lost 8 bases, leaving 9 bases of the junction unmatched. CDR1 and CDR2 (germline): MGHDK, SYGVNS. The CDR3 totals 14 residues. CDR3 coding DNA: TGTGCCAGCCGCTCCACTACAGGGGGCTATGGCTACACCTTC. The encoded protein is CASRSTTGGYGYTF.

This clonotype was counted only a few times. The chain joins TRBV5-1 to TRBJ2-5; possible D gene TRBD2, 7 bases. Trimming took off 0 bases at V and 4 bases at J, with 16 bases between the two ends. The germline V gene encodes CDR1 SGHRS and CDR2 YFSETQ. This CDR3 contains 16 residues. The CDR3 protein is CASSLVGGQRLETQYF. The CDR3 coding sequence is TGCGCCAGCAGCTTGGTCGGGGGGCAGAGATTAGAGACCCAGTACTTC.

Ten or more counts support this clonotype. In DNA, the CDR3 is TGCAGTGCGGAAGGGTCGGTCACTAATGAAAAACTGTTTTTT. It encodes CSAEGSVTNEKLFF. The V call is TRBV20-1, the J call TRBJ1-4; no clear D gene. Germline V gene lookup returns CDR1 DFQATT and CDR2 SNEGSKA (reference sequence). The CDR3 is made up of 14 amino acids. Trimming left V 6 bases short and J 2 bases short, with 13 bases between.

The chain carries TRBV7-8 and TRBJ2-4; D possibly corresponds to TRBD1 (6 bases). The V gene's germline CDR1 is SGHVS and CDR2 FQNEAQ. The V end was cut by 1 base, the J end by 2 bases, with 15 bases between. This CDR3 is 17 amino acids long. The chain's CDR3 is CASSLVGTRDPKNIQYF. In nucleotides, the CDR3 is TGTGCCAGCAGCTTAGTAGGGACACGGGACCCCAAAAACATTCAGTACTTC.

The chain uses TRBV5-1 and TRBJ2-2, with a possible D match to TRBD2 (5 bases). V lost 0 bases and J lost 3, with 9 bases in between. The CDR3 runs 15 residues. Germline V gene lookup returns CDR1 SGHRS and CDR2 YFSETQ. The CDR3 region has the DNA TGCGCCAGCAGCTTGGCCGGGCGGGACACCGGGGAGCTGTTTTTT. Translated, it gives CASSLAGRDTGELFF.

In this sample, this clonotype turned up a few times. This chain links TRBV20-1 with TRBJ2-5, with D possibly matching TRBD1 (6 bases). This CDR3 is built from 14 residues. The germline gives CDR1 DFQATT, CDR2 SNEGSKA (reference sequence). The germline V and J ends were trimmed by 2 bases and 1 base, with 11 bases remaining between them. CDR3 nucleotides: TGCAGTGCTAGAAGGACAGAACCCCAAGAGACCCAGTACTTC. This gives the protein CSARRTEPQETQYF.

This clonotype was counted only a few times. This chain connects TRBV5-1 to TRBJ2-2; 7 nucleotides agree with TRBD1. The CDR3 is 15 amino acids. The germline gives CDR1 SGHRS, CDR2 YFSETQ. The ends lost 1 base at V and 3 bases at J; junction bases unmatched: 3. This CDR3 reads CASSLSQGDTGELFF. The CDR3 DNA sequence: TGCGCCAGCAGCTTGAGTCAGGGGGACACCGGGGAGCTGTTTTTT.

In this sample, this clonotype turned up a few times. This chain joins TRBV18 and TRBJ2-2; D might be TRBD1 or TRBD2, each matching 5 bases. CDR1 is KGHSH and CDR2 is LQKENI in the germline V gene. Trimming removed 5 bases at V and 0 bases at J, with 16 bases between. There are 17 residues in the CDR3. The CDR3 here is CASSSGTLFANTGELFF. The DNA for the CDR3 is TGTGCCAGCTCATCTGGGACGTTGTTCGCGAACACCGGGGAGCTGTTTTTT.

CDR3 nucleotide sequence: TGCGCCAGCAGCCAAAAGAGACAGGCCCTTCGACGAAACTATGGCTACACCTTC. Translating it yields CASSQKRQALRRNYGYTF. The rearrangement links TRBV23-1 to TRBJ1-2; D may be TRBD1 (6 bases). TRBV23-1 is an ORF; its function is uncertain. There are 18 residues in the CDR3. V was shortened by 6 bases and J by 2 bases, with 25 bases between the two germline ends.

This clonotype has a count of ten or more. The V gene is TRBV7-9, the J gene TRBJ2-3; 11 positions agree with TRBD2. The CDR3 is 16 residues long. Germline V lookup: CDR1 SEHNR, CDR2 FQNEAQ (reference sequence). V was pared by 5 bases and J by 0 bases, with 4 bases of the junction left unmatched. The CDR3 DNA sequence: TGTGCCAGCAGCGGTCCTAGCGGGAGGAGCACAGATACGCAGTATTTT. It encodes CASSGPSGRSTDTQYF.

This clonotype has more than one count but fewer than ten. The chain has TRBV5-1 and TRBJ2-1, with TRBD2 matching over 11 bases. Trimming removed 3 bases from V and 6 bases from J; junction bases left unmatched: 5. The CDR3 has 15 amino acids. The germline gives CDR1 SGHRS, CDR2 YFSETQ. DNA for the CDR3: TGCGCCAGCAGCTCTACTAGCGGGGGTAGCAATGAGCAGTTCTTC. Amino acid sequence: CASSSTSGGSNEQFF.

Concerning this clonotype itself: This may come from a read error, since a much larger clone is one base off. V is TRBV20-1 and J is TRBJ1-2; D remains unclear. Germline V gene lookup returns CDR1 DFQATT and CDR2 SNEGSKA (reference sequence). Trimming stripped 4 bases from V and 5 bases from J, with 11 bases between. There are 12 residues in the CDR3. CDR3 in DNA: TGCAGTGCTAAAGTGGACCTTTATGGCTACACCTTC. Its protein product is CSAKVDLYGYTF.

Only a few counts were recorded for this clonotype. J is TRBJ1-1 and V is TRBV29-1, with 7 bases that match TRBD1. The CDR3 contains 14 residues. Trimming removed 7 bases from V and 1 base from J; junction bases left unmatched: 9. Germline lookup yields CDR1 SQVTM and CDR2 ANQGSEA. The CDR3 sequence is CSALRQGRNTEAFF. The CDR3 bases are TGCAGCGCGCTTCGACAGGGCCGGAACACTGAAGCTTTCTTT.

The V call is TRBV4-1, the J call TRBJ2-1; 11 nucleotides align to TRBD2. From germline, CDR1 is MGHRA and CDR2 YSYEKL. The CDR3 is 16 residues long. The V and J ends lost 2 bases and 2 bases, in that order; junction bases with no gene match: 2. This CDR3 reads CASSQNSGGAYNEQFF. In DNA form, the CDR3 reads TGCGCCAGCAGCCAAAATAGCGGGGGGGCCTACAATGAGCAGTTCTTC.

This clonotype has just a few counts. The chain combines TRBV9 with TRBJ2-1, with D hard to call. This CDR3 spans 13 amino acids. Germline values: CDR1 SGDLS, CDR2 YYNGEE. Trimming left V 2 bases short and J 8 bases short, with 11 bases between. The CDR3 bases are TGTGCCAGCAGCGTTTGGAGTGTCGATGAGCAGTTCTTC. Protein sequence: CASSVWSVDEQFF.

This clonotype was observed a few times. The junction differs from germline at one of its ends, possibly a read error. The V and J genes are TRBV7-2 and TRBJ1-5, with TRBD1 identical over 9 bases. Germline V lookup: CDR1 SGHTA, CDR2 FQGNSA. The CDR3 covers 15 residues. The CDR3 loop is CASSRVTGGNQPQHF. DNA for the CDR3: TGTGCCAGCAGCCGTGTTACAGGGGGCAACCAGCCCCAGCATTTT.